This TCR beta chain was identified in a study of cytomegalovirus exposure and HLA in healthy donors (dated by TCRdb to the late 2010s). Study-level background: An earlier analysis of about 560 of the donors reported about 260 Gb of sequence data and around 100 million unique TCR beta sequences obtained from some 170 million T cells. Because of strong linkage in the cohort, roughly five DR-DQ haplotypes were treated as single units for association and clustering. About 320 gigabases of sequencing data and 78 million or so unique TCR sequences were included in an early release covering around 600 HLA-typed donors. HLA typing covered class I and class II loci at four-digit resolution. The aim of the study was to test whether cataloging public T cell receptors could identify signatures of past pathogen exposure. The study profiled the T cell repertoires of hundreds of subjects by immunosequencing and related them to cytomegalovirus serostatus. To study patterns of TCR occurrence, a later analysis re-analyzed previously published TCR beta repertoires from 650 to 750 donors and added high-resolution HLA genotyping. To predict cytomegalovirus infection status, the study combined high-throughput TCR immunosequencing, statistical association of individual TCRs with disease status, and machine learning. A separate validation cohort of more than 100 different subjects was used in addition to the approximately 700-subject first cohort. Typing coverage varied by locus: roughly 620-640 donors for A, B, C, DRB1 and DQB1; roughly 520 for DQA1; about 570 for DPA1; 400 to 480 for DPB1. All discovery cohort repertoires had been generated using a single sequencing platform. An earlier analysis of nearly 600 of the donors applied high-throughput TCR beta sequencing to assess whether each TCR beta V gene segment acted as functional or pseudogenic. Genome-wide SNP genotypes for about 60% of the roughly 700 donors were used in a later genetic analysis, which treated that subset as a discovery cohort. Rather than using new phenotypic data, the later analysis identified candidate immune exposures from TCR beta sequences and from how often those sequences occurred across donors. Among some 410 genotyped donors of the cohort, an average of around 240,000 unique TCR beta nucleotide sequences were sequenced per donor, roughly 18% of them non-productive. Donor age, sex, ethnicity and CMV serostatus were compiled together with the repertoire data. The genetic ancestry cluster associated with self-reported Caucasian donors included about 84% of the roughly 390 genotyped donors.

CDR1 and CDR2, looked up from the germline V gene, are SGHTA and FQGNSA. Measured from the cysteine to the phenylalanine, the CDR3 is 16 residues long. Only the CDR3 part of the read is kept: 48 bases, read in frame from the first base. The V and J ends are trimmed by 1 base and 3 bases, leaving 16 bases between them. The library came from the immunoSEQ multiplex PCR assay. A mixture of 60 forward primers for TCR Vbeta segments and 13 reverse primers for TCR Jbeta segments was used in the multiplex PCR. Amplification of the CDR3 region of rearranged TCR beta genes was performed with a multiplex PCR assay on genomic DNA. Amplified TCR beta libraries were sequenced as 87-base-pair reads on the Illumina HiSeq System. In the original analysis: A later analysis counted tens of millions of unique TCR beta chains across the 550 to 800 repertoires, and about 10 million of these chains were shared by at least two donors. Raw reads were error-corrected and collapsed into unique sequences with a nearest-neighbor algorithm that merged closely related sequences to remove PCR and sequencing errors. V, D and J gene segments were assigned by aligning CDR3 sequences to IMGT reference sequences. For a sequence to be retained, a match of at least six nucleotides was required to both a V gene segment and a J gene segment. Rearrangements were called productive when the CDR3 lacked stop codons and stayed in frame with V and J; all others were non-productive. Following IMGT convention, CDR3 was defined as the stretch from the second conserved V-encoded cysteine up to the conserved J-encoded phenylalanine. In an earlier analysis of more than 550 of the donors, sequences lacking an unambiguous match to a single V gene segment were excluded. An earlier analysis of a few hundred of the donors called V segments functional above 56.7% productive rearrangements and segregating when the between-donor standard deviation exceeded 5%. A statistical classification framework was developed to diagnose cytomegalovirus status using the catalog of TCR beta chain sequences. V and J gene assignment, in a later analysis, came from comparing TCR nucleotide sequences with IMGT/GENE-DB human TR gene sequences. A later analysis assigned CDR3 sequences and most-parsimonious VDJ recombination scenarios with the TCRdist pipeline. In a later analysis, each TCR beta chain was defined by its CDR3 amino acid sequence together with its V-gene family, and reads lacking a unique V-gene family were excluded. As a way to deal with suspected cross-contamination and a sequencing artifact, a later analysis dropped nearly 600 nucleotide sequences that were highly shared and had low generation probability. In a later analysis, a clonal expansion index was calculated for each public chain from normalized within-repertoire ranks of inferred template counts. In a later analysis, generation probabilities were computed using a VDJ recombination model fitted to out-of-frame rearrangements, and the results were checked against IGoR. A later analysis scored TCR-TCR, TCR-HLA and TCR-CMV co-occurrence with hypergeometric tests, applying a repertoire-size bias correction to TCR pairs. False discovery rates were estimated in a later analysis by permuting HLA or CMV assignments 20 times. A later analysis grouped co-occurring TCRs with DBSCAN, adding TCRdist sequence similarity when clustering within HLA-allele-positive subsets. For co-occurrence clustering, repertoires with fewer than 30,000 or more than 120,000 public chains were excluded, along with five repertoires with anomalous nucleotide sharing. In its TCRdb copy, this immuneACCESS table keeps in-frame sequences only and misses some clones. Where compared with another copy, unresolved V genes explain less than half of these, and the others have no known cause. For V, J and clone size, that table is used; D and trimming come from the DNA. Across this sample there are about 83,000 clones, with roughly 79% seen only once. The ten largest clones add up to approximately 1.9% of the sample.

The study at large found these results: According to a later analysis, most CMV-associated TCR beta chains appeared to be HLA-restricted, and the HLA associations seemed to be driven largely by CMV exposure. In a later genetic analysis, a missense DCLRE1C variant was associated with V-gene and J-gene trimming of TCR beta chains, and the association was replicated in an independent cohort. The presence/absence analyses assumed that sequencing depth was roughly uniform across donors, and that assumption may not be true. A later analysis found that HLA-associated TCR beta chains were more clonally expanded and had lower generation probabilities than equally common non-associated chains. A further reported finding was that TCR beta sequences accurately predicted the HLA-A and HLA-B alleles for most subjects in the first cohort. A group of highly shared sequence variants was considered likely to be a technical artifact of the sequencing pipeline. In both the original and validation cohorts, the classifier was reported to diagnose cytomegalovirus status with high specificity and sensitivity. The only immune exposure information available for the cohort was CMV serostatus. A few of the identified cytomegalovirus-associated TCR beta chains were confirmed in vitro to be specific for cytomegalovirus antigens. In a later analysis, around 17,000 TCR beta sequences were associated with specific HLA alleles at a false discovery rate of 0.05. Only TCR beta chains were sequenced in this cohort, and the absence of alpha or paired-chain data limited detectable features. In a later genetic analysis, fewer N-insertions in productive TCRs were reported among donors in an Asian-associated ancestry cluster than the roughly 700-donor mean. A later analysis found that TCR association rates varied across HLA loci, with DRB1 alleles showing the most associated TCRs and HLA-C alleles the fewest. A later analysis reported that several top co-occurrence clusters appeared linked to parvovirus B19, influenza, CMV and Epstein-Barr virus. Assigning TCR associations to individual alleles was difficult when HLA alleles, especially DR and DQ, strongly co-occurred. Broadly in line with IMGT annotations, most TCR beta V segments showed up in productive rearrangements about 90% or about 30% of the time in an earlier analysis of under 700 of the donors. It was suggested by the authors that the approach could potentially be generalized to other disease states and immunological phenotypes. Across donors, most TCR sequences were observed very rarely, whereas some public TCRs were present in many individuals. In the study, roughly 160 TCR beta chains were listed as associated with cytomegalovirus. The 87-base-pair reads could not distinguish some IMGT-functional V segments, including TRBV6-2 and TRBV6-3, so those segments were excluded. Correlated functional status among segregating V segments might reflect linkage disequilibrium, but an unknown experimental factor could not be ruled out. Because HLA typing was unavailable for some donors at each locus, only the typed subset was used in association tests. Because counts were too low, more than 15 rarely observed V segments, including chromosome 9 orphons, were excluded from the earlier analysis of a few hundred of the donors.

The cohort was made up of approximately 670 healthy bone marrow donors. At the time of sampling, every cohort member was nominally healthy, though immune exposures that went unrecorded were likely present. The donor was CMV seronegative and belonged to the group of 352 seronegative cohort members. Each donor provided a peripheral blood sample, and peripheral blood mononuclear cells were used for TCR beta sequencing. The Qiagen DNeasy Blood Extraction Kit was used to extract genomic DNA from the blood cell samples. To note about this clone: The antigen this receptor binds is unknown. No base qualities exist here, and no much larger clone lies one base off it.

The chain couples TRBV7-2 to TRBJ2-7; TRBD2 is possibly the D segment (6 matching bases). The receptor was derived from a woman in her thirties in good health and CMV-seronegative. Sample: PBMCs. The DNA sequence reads TGTGCCAGCAGCTTAGAGTTCGGGACTTCTTTCTACGAGCAGTACTTC. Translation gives CASSLEFGTSFYEQYF.